A single sample is the source of the 30 T cell receptor beta chains below, sequenced in a study of monozygotic twins with inflammatory bowel disease. Reanalyzing the 5' RACE reads, TCRdb keeps one entry per CDR3 protein, without DNA. The table gives about 300,000 distinct CDR3 sequences; the top ten clones make up 5.6% of it. The sequenced material came from blood. Receptors were obtained from a human donor with ulcerative colitis or Crohn's disease, or a healthy co-twin of an affected twin (not recorded which).

The chain combines TRBV7-2 with TRBJ2-7; the TCRdb call, TRBD1, lacks DNA for checking. The CDR3 is 14 amino acids. Germline V CDR1 and CDR2: SGHTA, FQGNSA. CDR3 protein: CASSTYDRAYEQYF.

The chain couples TRBV9 to TRBJ2-1; TCRdb proposes TRBD1, but this gene call is untestable without DNA. Germline CDR1 is SGDLS and CDR2 is YYNGEE. The CDR3 consists of 16 residues. This CDR3 reads CASTRRTGGDYNEQFF.

The chain couples TRBV9 to TRBJ1-6; absent DNA, TCRdb's TRBD1 call cannot be checked. The CDR3 is made up of 15 amino acids. Germline-derived CDR1 and CDR2 are SGDLS and YYNGEE. The CDR3 region is CASTPGLTVGSPLHF.

The chain recombines TRBV7-9 with TRBJ2-7; the D call of TRBD1 rests on TCRdb alone, since no DNA is present to check it. Looked up from germline, CDR1 is SEHNR and CDR2 is FQNEAQ (reference sequence). The CDR3 length is 13 residues. This CDR3 reads CAVDRGRSYEQYF.

The chain uses TRBV28 and TRBJ2-4; no DNA is available, so the TRBD2 call from TCRdb remains unchecked. Germline V CDR1 and CDR2: MDHEN, SYDVKM. There are 17 residues in the CDR3. CDR3 residues: CASRNSGGAISPNIQYF.

This sequence joins TRBV5-1 and TRBJ1-2; checking the TCRdb D call of TRBD1 is not possible without DNA. The CDR3 loop spans 12 amino acids. Germline loops: CDR1 SGHRS, CDR2 YFSETQ. The CDR3: CASSSPGVGYTF.

V and J are TRBV24-1 and TRBJ2-4; TCRdb calls TRBD2, which cannot be checked without DNA. Germline loops: CDR1 KGHDR, CDR2 SFDVKD. The CDR3 spans 15 residues. The CDR3 loop reads CATSDSGRTKNIQYF.

CDR3 region: CASSLARAPVETQYF. This rearrangement joins TRBV7-8 to TRBJ2-5; the D call of TRBD2 rests on TCRdb alone, since no DNA is present to check it. The CDR3 has 15 amino acids. Germline V lookup: CDR1 SGHVS, CDR2 FQNEAQ.

V usage is TRBV7-2 and J usage is TRBJ2-3; as DNA is missing, the TRBD1 call by TCRdb cannot be tested. Germline CDR1 reads SGHTA; CDR2 reads FQGNSA. This CDR3 is built from 17 residues. The CDR3 here is CASSLEIQWGATDTQYF.

The CDR3 loop reads CASSYHGQGGAYEQYF. The genes are TRBV6-5 and TRBJ2-7. This CDR3 has 16 residues. CDR1 MNHEY and CDR2 SVGAGI come from the germline V gene.

This chain connects TRBV30 to TRBJ1-1; TCRdb outputs TRBD1, but without DNA this stays unchecked. Germline V gene data show CDR1 as GTSNPN and CDR2 as SVGIG (reference sequence). This CDR3 region has 13 residues. The chain's CDR3 is CALDRGRGTEAFF.

This chain joins TRBV3-1 and TRBJ2-1. The V gene's germline CDR1 is LGHDT and CDR2 YNNKEL (reference sequence). This CDR3 has 13 residues. CDR3 amino acids: CASSRSSYNEQFF.

CDR3 amino acids: CASSENSATNEKLFF. This chain uses TRBV9 with TRBJ1-4. The germline gives CDR1 SGDLS, CDR2 YYNGEE. The CDR3 runs 15 residues.

The chain recombines TRBV18 with TRBJ1-4. CDR1 and CDR2 (germline): KGHSH, LQKENI. The CDR3 extends over 14 amino acids. Here the CDR3 reads CASSPSRSNEKLFF.

The gene calls are TRBV12-3 or TRBV12-4 and TRBJ1-6. The CDR3 is made up of 13 amino acids. The CDR3 protein is CASASYLPSPLHF.

V and J are TRBV7-9 and TRBJ2-1. The CDR3 length is 15 residues. The V gene's germline CDR1 is SEHNR and CDR2 FQNEAQ (reference sequence). The CDR3 region is CASSKALGSYNEQFF.

The J gene is TRBJ2-3, the V gene TRBV4-3; without DNA, the TCRdb call of TRBD1 cannot be checked. Germline lookup yields CDR1 LGHNA and CDR2 YSLEER. The CDR3 loop spans 16 amino acids. This CDR3 reads CASSQALGGQKDTQYF.

The chain is built from TRBV28 and TRBJ2-5; TCRdb reports TRBD1, a call that lacks DNA to check it against. This CDR3 is 16 amino acids long. The germline CDR1 and CDR2 sequences are MDHEN and SYDVKM. CDR3 residues: CASSLIQGDLGETQYF.

J is TRBJ2-3 and V is TRBV7-2; TCRdb's D gene call, TRBD1, goes unchecked for lack of DNA. This CDR3 spans 15 amino acids. Looked up from germline, CDR1 is SGHTA and CDR2 is FQGNSA. CDR3 amino acids: CASSPRTGGLDTQYF.

J is TRBJ2-1 and V is TRBV5-1; lacking DNA, the TRBD1 call made by TCRdb goes unchecked. The CDR3 is 14 amino acids. Germline V gene data show CDR1 as SGHRS and CDR2 as YFSETQ. CDR3 sequence reads: CASSRDTRPNEQFF.

V is TRBV27 and J is TRBJ2-3; TCRdb gives TRBD1 as the D gene, but with no DNA this cannot be confirmed. Germline values: CDR1 MNHEY, CDR2 SMNVEV (reference sequence). The CDR3 is made up of 14 amino acids. This chain's CDR3 is CASRYRGLRDTQYF.

J is TRBJ2-7 and V is TRBV20-1; TCRdb's assignment of TRBD1 cannot be checked, as there is no DNA. The CDR3 contains 15 residues. The germline CDR1 and CDR2 sequences are DFQATT and SNEGSKA (reference sequence). The CDR3 reads CSWDRHPCHSYEQYF.

The chain is built from TRBV25-1 and TRBJ2-7; the D call from TCRdb, TRBD2, cannot be confirmed without DNA. Germline V gene lookup returns CDR1 MGHDK and CDR2 SYGVNS. The CDR3 has 17 residues. The CDR3 is CASSDRVRREGPYEQYF.

The chain carries TRBV6-1 and TRBJ2-2; TCRdb's D gene call, TRBD2, goes unchecked for lack of DNA. CDR3 length: 18 residues. Germline V gene lookup returns CDR1 MNHNS and CDR2 SASEGT. CDR3 amino acids: CASRPGLAGGANTGELFF.

The V call is TRBV29-1, the J call TRBJ2-5; as DNA is missing, the TRBD1 call by TCRdb cannot be tested. The CDR3 contains 14 residues. The germline gives CDR1 SQVTM, CDR2 ANQGSEA. This CDR3 is CSVERRGVRETQYF.

V gene TRBV5-5 combines with J gene TRBJ1-4. CDR3 length equals 15 residues. Per the germline V gene, CDR1 is SGHKS and CDR2 is YYEKEE (reference sequence). CDR3 protein: CASSSWHATNEKLFF.

The V gene is TRBV3-1, the J gene TRBJ1-6; the TCRdb call, TRBD1, lacks DNA for checking. The CDR3 extends over 16 amino acids. Germline CDR1 and CDR2: LGHDT and YNNKEL (reference sequence). This chain's CDR3 is CASSQLGQGDNSPLHF.

The chain has TRBV12-3 or TRBV12-4 and TRBJ1-2. The CDR3 has 14 residues. The CDR3 is CASSFSGGGYGYTF.

The chain recombines TRBV5-1 with TRBJ1-1; without DNA, the TCRdb call of TRBD1 cannot be checked. CDR3 length equals 17 residues. CDR1 is SGHRS, CDR2 YFSETQ, per germline. CDR3 in amino acids: CASSRHTLQGMNTEAFF.

V gene TRBV2 combines with J gene TRBJ1-5; the D call from TCRdb, TRBD1, cannot be confirmed without DNA. Germline-derived CDR1 and CDR2 are SNHLY and FYNNEI. The CDR3 length is 15 residues. The CDR3 region is CASSDKRTGGGPQHF.